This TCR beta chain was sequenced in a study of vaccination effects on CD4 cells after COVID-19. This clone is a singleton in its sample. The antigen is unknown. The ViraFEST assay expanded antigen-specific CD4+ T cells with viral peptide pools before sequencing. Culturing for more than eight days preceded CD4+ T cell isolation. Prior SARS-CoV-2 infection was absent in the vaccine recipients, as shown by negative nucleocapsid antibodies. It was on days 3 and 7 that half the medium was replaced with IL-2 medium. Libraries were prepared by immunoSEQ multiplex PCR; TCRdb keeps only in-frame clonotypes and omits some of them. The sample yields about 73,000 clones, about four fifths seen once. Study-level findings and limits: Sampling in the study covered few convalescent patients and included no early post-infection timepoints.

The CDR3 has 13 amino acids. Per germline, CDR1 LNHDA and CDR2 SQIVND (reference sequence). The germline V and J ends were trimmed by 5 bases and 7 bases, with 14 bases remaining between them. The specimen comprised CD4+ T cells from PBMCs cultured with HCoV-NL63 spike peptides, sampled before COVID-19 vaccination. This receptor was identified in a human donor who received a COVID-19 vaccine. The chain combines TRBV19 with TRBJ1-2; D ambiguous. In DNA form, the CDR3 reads TGTGCCAGTAGTGACTCACTACTCGGTGGCTACACCTTC. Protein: CASSDSLLGGYTF. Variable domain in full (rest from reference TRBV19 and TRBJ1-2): DGGITQSPKYLFRKEGQNVTLSCEQNLNHDAMYWYRQDPGQGLRLIYYSQIVNDFQKGDIAEGYSVSREKKESFPLTVTSAQKNPTAFYLCASSDSLLGGYTFGSGTRLTVV.